Below are 28 T cell receptor beta chains sequenced from a single sample in a study of blood T cell repertoires in COVID-19. Sequenced by immunoSEQ multiplex PCR; TCRdb stores in-frame clones only, minus some. The sample lists about 300,000 clones, around 90% seen once, with roughly 2.3% in the top ten. Sample: peripheral blood. These receptors were taken from a man between 18 and 29 years old with active or convalescent COVID-19.

The chain couples TRBV2 to TRBJ1-1; D is possibly TRBD1 (5 bases). CDR3 length: 13 amino acids. The germline gives CDR1 SNHLY, CDR2 FYNNEI. V was cut by 7 bases and J by 2 bases, with 11 bases left in between. The CDR3 loop reads CASTTEANTEAFF. In DNA, the CDR3 is TGTGCCAGCACGACAGAGGCAAACACTGAAGCTTTCTTT.

This clone was observed a few times. This sequence joins TRBV4-3 and TRBJ1-2; 8 bases align to TRBD1. V gave up 0 bases and J gave up 8 bases; unmatched junction bases: 5. The CDR3 is 14 amino acids. Germline CDR1 is LGHNA and CDR2 is YSLEER. In DNA form, the CDR3 reads TGCGCCAGCAGCCAAGATTGGACAGGGTCGGGCTACACCTTC. Its translation: CASSQDWTGSGYTF.

V and J are TRBV29-1 and TRBJ2-5, with 7 bases fitting TRBD2. Losses at the gene ends were 2 bases for V and 6 bases for J; bases not matched to a gene: 3. Germline CDR1 and CDR2: SQVTM and ANQGSEA. The CDR3 sequence is 12 residues long. This CDR3 reads CSVERGEKTQYF. The CDR3 region has the DNA TGCAGCGTTGAACGGGGGGAGAAGACCCAGTACTTC.

This clone was seen once. The CDR3 protein is CASSTQTGTGANVLTF. As DNA, the CDR3 is TGCGCCAGCAGCACTCAAACAGGGACCGGGGCCAACGTCCTGACTTTC. The chain couples TRBV5-1 to TRBJ2-6; D perhaps matches TRBD1 (6 bases). The CDR3 length is 16 residues. CDR1 and CDR2 (germline): SGHRS, YFSETQ. V dropped 4 bases and J dropped 4 bases, with 15 bases sitting between them.

The chain couples TRBV4-3 to TRBJ2-1; no clear D gene. V was shortened by 0 bases and J by 8 bases, with 8 bases between the two germline ends. Germline lookup yields CDR1 LGHNA and CDR2 YSLEER. The CDR3 has 13 amino acids. The CDR3 protein is CASSQDTEYEQFF. The CDR3 DNA reads TGCGCCAGCAGCCAAGATACCGAGTATGAGCAGTTCTTC.

The chain uses TRBV9 and TRBJ2-5, with 8 bases identical to TRBD2. The V gene's germline CDR1 is SGDLS and CDR2 YYNGEE. The CDR3 is made up of 17 amino acids. J was trimmed by 2 bases and V by 4 bases; bases with no gene match: 13. CDR3 sequence (DNA): TGTGCCAGCAGCCCCCGATTGGTAGCGGGGTTGCAAGAGACCCAGTACTTC. It specifies CASSPRLVAGLQETQYF. Using reference TRBV9 and TRBJ2-5 for the parts outside the CDR3, the full variable domain is DSGVTQTPKHLITATGQRVTLRCSPRSGDLSVYWYQQSLDQGLQFLIQYYNGEERAKGNILERFSAQQFPDLHSELNLSSLELGDSALYFCASSPRLVAGLQETQYFGPGTRLLVL.

The V and J genes are TRBV7-9 and TRBJ1-1; no firm D call. This CDR3 is built from 13 residues. With 5 bases removed from V and 0 bases from J, the gap between germline ends came to 7 bases. The germline CDR1 and CDR2 sequences are SEHNR and FQNEAQ (reference sequence). The DNA of the CDR3 is TGTGCCAGCAGCGACACCGTGAACACTGAAGCTTTCTTT. It codes for CASSDTVNTEAFF.

The chain uses TRBV3-1 (or the pseudogene TRBV3-2) and TRBJ1-2, with TRBD1 matching over 8 bases. The CDR3 is made up of 16 amino acids. V lost 4 bases, J lost 8 bases, and 15 bases stayed unmatched. From germline, CDR1 is LGHDT and CDR2 YNNKEL (reference sequence). CDR3 bases: TGTGCCAGCAGCCCAGCTATCGGGCAGGGGGCAGAAGGCTACACCTTC. The encoded protein is CASSPAIGQGAEGYTF.

The rearrangement uses TRBV18 and TRBJ2-2, with TRBD1 identical over 10 bases. The CDR3 length is 15 residues. From germline, CDR1 is KGHSH and CDR2 LQKENI. The junction had 5 bases not matched to a gene; V was cut back by 5 bases and J by 5 bases. CDR3 amino acids: CASSADRGRTGELFF. The CDR3 DNA reads as TGTGCCAGCTCAGCCGACAGGGGGCGGACCGGGGAGCTGTTTTTT.

The V and J genes are TRBV6-1 and TRBJ2-7, with TRBD2 matching over 9 bases. The junction had 6 bases not matched to a gene; V was cut back by 1 base and J by 5 bases. Germline CDR1 reads MNHNS; CDR2 reads SASEGT. The CDR3 has 15 residues. The CDR3: CASSEGASGNHEQYF. DNA for the CDR3: TGTGCCAGCAGTGAAGGGGCTAGCGGGAACCACGAGCAGTACTTC.

The V call is TRBV5-1, the J call TRBJ2-1; D gene ambiguous. The CDR3 runs 12 residues. The V end was cut by 4 bases, the J end by 9 bases, with 11 bases between. Germline V gene data show CDR1 as SGHRS and CDR2 as YFSETQ. In DNA, the CDR3 is TGCGCCAGCAGCGAGTCCCGGGTTGAGCAGTTCTTC. Translated, it gives CASSESRVEQFF.

This chain uses TRBV7-6 with TRBJ1-1, with TRBD1 identical over 9 bases. The CDR3 is 16 residues long. The V segment lost 5 bases and the J segment 0 bases; nucleotides outside the gene matches: 7. Germline values: CDR1 SGHVS, CDR2 FNYEAQ. CDR3 amino acids: CASSKGQGTVNTEAFF. The CDR3, as DNA: TGTGCCAGCAGCAAGGGACAGGGTACTGTGAACACTGAAGCTTTCTTT.

Note on this clone: One end of the junction does not line up with germline, which may come from a read error. This rearrangement joins TRBV7-9 to TRBJ2-7; 7 nucleotides agree with TRBD1. Germline lookup yields CDR1 SEHNR and CDR2 FQNEAQ (reference sequence). This CDR3 is built from 12 residues. The CDR3 spells CASSLEGGRENF. The CDR3 nucleotides are TGTGCCAGCAGCTTAGAAGGGGGCAGGGAAAACTTC.

The V gene is TRBV9, the J gene TRBJ1-2; D is undetermined. Trimming left V 0 bases short and J 9 bases short, with 9 bases between. From germline, CDR1 is SGDLS and CDR2 YYNGEE. The CDR3 runs to 12 residues. CDR3 bases: TGTGCCAGCAGCGTAGAGGTCGGGAGCTACACCTTC. Its translation: CASSVEVGSYTF.

V and J are TRBV11-3 and TRBJ1-1; D remains ambiguous. Germline V gives CDR1 SGHNT, CDR2 YENEEA. V was trimmed by 1 base and J by 7 bases, leaving 10 bases between them. CDR3 length: 13 residues. CDR3 sequence (DNA): TGTGCCAGCAGCTTAGGGCGGGTCCATGAAGCTTTCTTT. It encodes CASSLGRVHEAFF.

The chain is built from TRBV5-4 and TRBJ1-3; D perhaps matches TRBD1 (5 bases). Germline V gene sequence: CDR1 SGHNT, CDR2 YYREEE (reference sequence). Trimming pared 4 bases from V and 0 bases from J, leaving 17 bases between. CDR3 length: 17 amino acids. DNA of the CDR3: TGTGCCAGCAGCCCGACCCCAGGGCGAAACTCTGGAAACACCATATATTTT. Its translation is CASSPTPGRNSGNTIYF. Full variable domain (outside the CDR3, taken from reference TRBV5-4 and TRBJ1-3): ETGVTQSPTHLIKTRGQQVTLRCSSQSGHNTVSWYQQALGQGPQFIFQYYREEENGRGNFPPRFSGLQFPNYSSELNVNALELDDSALYLCASSPTPGRNSGNTIYFGEGSWLTVV.

The V and J genes are TRBV5-6 and TRBJ1-5; TRBD1 is a possible D gene (5 bases). Trimming pared 3 bases from V and 5 bases from J, leaving 15 bases between. The CDR3 contains 15 residues. The germline V gene has CDR1 SGHDT and CDR2 YYEEEE. CDR3 protein: CASSWGFGGDQPQHF. The CDR3 DNA reads as TGTGCCAGCAGCTGGGGATTCGGAGGGGATCAGCCCCAGCATTTT.

This chain links TRBV7-2 with TRBJ2-1; no firm D call. This CDR3 region has 15 residues. The V gene's germline CDR1 is SGHTA and CDR2 FQGNSA. Trimming left V 5 bases short and J 0 bases short, with 11 bases between. CDR3 DNA sequence: TGTGCCAGCAGCCGCACAGTGGGCTCCTACAATGAGCAGTTCTTC. As protein: CASSRTVGSYNEQFF.

The chain carries TRBV5-1 and TRBJ2-5; weak D call: TRBD1 (7 bases). V lost 4 bases to trimming and J lost 5 bases, with 21 bases between them. Germline CDR1 reads SGHRS; CDR2 reads YFSETQ. The CDR3 totals 16 residues. CDR3 in amino acids: CASSGTGDSGVETQYF. The CDR3 DNA is TGCGCCAGCAGCGGTACAGGGGACTCCGGGGTGGAGACCCAGTACTTC.

CDR3 sequence: CASSIHTGTTGDYGYTF. The CDR3 DNA is TGTGCCAGTAGTATCCATACCGGGACAACCGGGGACTATGGCTACACCTTC. The chain recombines TRBV19 with TRBJ1-2; perhaps TRBD1 as D (6 bases). CDR1 and CDR2 from the germline V gene are LNHDA and SQIVND (reference sequence). V was clipped by 3 bases and J by 3 bases, with 20 bases between them. This CDR3 spans 17 amino acids.

V usage is TRBV11-2 and J usage is TRBJ2-1, with TRBD2 matching over 14 bases. The CDR3 has 15 amino acids. Germline V gene lookup returns CDR1 SGHAT and CDR2 FQNNGV. The V and J ends lost 2 bases and 10 bases, in that order; junction bases with no gene match: 4. CDR3 nucleotide sequence: TGTGCCAGCAGCTTAACGGGACTAGCGGGAGAAGAGCAGTTCTTC. This sequence encodes CASSLTGLAGEEQFF.

The chain employs TRBV12-3 or TRBV12-4 and TRBJ1-1; D not certain. The length of the CDR3 is 12 residues. Trimming removed 5 bases from V and 7 bases from J, with 11 bases in between. DNA for the CDR3: TGTGCCAGCAGTCTATATCCACGTGAAGCTTTCTTT. Protein sequence: CASSLYPREAFF.

The chain combines TRBV29-1 with TRBJ2-4; a possible D gene is TRBD2 (6 bases). Germline V gene sequence: CDR1 SQVTM, CDR2 ANQGSEA. V was pared by 4 bases and J by 1 base, with 8 bases between. CDR3 length: 13 residues. CDR3 loop: CSVAGGAKNIQYF. The CDR3 coding sequence is TGCAGCGTTGCTGGGGGGGCCAAAAACATTCAGTACTTC.

This clone turned up a few times. The rearrangement joins TRBV13 to TRBJ1-2; 10 nucleotides line up with TRBD1. Germline V gene lookup returns CDR1 PRHDT and CDR2 FYEKMQ (reference sequence). The CDR3 has 15 amino acids. The V and J ends lost 4 bases and 3 bases, in that order; junction bases with no gene match: 5. The CDR3 nucleotides are TGTGCCAGCAGCTCATCCGGGACAGGGGACTATGGCTACACCTTC. Residues: CASSSSGTGDYGYTF.

The rearrangement joins TRBV19 to TRBJ2-1; 12 bases align to TRBD2. Germline CDR1 LNHDA, CDR2 SQIVND (reference sequence). The CDR3 has 16 residues. With V trimmed by 5 bases and J by 3 bases, 5 bases remained unmatched. The CDR3 DNA follows: TGTGCCAGTAGTCCCAGGACTAGCGGGATCTACAATGAGCAGTTCTTC. It encodes CASSPRTSGIYNEQFF.

The chain couples TRBV5-6 to TRBJ2-1, with 11 bases aligning to TRBD2. CDR3 size: 15 residues. V gave up 4 bases and J gave up 9 bases; unmatched junction bases: 9. Per germline, CDR1 SGHDT and CDR2 YYEEEE. CDR3 sequence reads: CASSPLAGGPGEQFF. The CDR3 coding sequence is TGTGCCAGCAGCCCCTTAGCGGGAGGGCCGGGTGAGCAGTTCTTC.

The chain joins TRBV9 to TRBJ2-1; D possibly corresponds to TRBD1 (5 bases). The length of the CDR3 is 14 residues. The V end was cut by 2 bases, the J end by 4 bases, with 10 bases between. Germline CDR1 is SGDLS and CDR2 is YYNGEE. In DNA, the CDR3 is TGTGCCAGCAGCGTGGGGCACAATTACAATGAGCAGTTCTTC. Amino acid sequence: CASSVGHNYNEQFF. The full variable domain, with the rest looked up from reference TRBV9 and TRBJ2-1, is DSGVTQTPKHLITATGQRVTLRCSPRSGDLSVYWYQQSLDQGLQFLIQYYNGEERAKGNILERFSAQQFPDLHSELNLSSLELGDSALYFCASSVGHNYNEQFFGPGTRLTVL.

The chain recombines TRBV2 with TRBJ2-5; no firm D call. Germline loops: CDR1 SNHLY, CDR2 FYNNEI. Trimming left V 8 bases short and J 5 bases short, with 9 bases between. The CDR3 runs 11 residues. The CDR3 protein is CASPLRETQYF. The CDR3 DNA reads TGTGCCAGCCCTTTGCGGGAGACCCAGTACTTC.